Each of the 23 T cell receptor beta chains below was sequenced from the same sample in a study of T cell responses to AZD1222 COVID-19 vaccine. Sequenced by immunoSEQ multiplex PCR; TCRdb stores in-frame clones only, minus some. The repertoire has about 180,000 clones, around 94% of them found once; the top ten carry roughly 1.5%. The input for sequencing was peripheral blood, taken 28 days after the second AZD1222 dose. The receptor set was obtained from an adult who received the AZD1222 COVID-19 vaccine.

The genes are TRBV2 and TRBJ2-1; D might be TRBD1 or TRBD2, each matching 5 bases. Trimming removed 0 bases at V and 10 bases at J, with 22 bases between. The CDR3 length is 17 residues. In germline, CDR1 is SNHLY, CDR2 FYNNEI. CDR3 DNA sequence: TGTGCCAGCAGTGAAGCGGTAAGAGCGAGGGACCGGTTGGAGCAGTTCTTC. Translation: CASSEAVRARDRLEQFF.

V is TRBV2 and J is TRBJ1-1; 10 nucleotides align to TRBD1. V was clipped by 10 bases and J by 4 bases; unmatched bases: 6. Germline CDR1 and CDR2: SNHLY and FYNNEI. There are 13 residues in the CDR3. This CDR3 is CANQGQGGTEAFF. The CDR3 bases are TGTGCCAACCAAGGACAGGGGGGCACTGAAGCTTTCTTT.

The chain recombines TRBV9 with TRBJ2-2; no firm D call. V lost 3 bases and J lost 6, with 6 bases in between. Germline V gene data show CDR1 as SGDLS and CDR2 as YYNGEE. This CDR3 region has 12 residues. Here the CDR3 DNA reads TGTGCCAGCAGCGATCGGTCCGGGGAGCTGTTTTTT. Its protein is CASSDRSGELFF.

This rearrangement joins TRBV5-4 to TRBJ2-1; the D call may be TRBD1 or TRBD2 (5 bases each). Germline assignment: CDR1 SGHNT and CDR2 YYREEE (reference sequence). CDR3 length: 14 amino acids. The V gene lost 4 bases and the J gene lost 9 bases, with 17 bases spanning the gap. Here the CDR3 DNA reads TGTGCCAGCAGCAAAAGGCCGGGGCATAGTGAGCAGTTCTTC. This encodes CASSKRPGHSEQFF.

The V gene is TRBV13, the J gene TRBJ2-1; no clear D gene. Germline-derived CDR1 and CDR2 are PRHDT and FYEKMQ (reference sequence). Trimming left V 5 bases short and J 0 bases short, with 11 bases between. The CDR3 runs to 15 residues. The CDR3 reads CASSLYRASYNEQFF. CDR3 sequence (DNA): TGTGCCAGCAGCCTATACCGGGCCTCCTACAATGAGCAGTTCTTC.

The chain uses TRBV29-1 and TRBJ1-6; possible D gene TRBD1, 6 bases. From germline, CDR1 is SQVTM and CDR2 ANQGSEA. This CDR3 has 14 amino acids. V was trimmed by 6 bases and J by 6 bases, leaving 15 bases between them. CDR3 loop: CSVGRDTSNSPLHF. CDR3 DNA sequence: TGCAGCGTGGGCCGGGACACATCTAATTCACCCCTCCACTTT. Full variable domain (missing parts from reference TRBV29-1 and TRBJ1-6): SAVISQKPSRDICQRGTSLTIQCQVDSQVTMMFWYRQQPGQSLTLIATANQGSEATYESGFVIDKFPISRPNLTFSTLTVSNMSPEDSSIYLCSVGRDTSNSPLHFGNGTRLTVT.

J is TRBJ1-1 and V is TRBV7-9, with D tentatively TRBD1 (6 bases). V dropped 5 bases and J dropped 7 bases, with 17 bases sitting between them. Germline CDR1 is SEHNR and CDR2 is FQNEAQ (reference sequence). This CDR3 contains 14 residues. CDR3 nucleotides: TGTGCCAGCAGCCCAAAGTTACAGGGACTTGAAGCTTTCTTT. Amino acids: CASSPKLQGLEAFF.

The CDR3 reads CASSGTGGSNQPQHF. In DNA, the CDR3 is TGTGCCAGCAGCGGAACAGGGGGGAGCAATCAGCCCCAGCATTTT. The chain employs TRBV3-1 (or the pseudogene TRBV3-2) and TRBJ1-5, with 8 nucleotides matching TRBD1. With 5 bases clipped from V and 1 base from J, the junction kept 4 bases outside the gene matches. Per germline, CDR1 LGHDT and CDR2 YNNKEL (reference sequence). The CDR3 runs 15 residues.

This clone was observed a handful of times. The CDR3 loop is CASSEGQGADTQYF. CDR3 DNA sequence: TGTGCCAGCAGTGAAGGACAGGGGGCAGATACGCAGTATTTT. This chain uses TRBV6-1 with TRBJ2-3, with 9 bases aligning to TRBD1. CDR3 length: 14 residues. After removal of 1 base from V and 4 bases from J, the junction contained 0 bases not matched to a gene. The V gene's germline CDR1 is MNHNS and CDR2 SASEGT.

The gene calls are TRBV5-4 and TRBJ2-5; perhaps TRBD2 as D (6 bases). Trimming cost V 4 bases and J 2 bases, with 15 bases left between them. The CDR3 sequence is 15 residues long. Per germline, CDR1 SGHNT and CDR2 YYREEE (reference sequence). The CDR3 DNA sequence: TGTGCCAGCAGCCGATCCGTGCTAGCGCAAGAGACCCAGTACTTC. Protein: CASSRSVLAQETQYF.

The chain has TRBV6-5 and TRBJ1-1; D is possibly TRBD1 (5 bases). The germline CDR1 and CDR2 sequences are MNHEY and SVGAGI. This CDR3 is 14 amino acids long. The V and J ends lost 5 bases and 2 bases respectively, with 12 bases between them. The CDR3 bases are TGTGCCAGCAGTCGACTGGACACCAACACTGAAGCTTTCTTT. It is translated as CASSRLDTNTEAFF.

V gene TRBV6-4 combines with J gene TRBJ2-7; 8 bases line up with TRBD2. Germline assignment: CDR1 MRHNA and CDR2 SNTAGT. Trimming cost V 3 bases and J 3 bases; bases outside gene matches: 4. The CDR3 extends over 14 amino acids. This CDR3 reads CASSEASGGYEQYF. DNA of the CDR3: TGTGCCAGCAGTGAAGCCAGCGGGGGCTACGAGCAGTACTTC.

The V and J genes are TRBV18 and TRBJ2-1, with 9 bases lining up with TRBD2. Germline V CDR1 and CDR2: KGHSH, LQKENI. The CDR3 loop spans 15 amino acids. Germline trimming cut 6 bases from V and 6 bases from J; bases unmatched to any gene: 9. CDR3 loop: CASSFRTSDRNEQFF. The CDR3 DNA reads TGTGCCAGCTCTTTCAGGACTAGCGATCGCAATGAGCAGTTCTTC. The full variable domain, completed using reference TRBV18 and TRBJ2-1, is NAGVMQNPRHLVRRRGQEARLRCSPMKGHSHVYWYRQLPEEGLKFMVYLQKENIIDESGMPKERFSAEFPKEGPSILRIQQVVRGDSAAYFCASSFRTSDRNEQFFGPGTRLTVL.

The chain recombines TRBV7-8 with TRBJ1-1, with 7 bases fitting TRBD1. V shed 1 base and J 4 bases; nucleotides not matched to a gene: 3. Looked up from germline, CDR1 is SGHVS and CDR2 is FQNEAQ. CDR3 length equals 14 residues. The CDR3 is CASSLGAGGTEAFF. CDR3 nucleotide sequence: TGTGCCAGCAGCTTAGGGGCAGGGGGCACTGAAGCTTTCTTT.

In the case of this clone: This CDR3 is also generated by other DNA sequences in the sample. The chain has TRBV7-2 and TRBJ1-2; TRBD1 aligns across 9 bases. Germline-derived CDR1 and CDR2 are SGHTA and FQGNSA. The CDR3 length is 13 residues. V gave up 5 bases and J gave up 8 bases; unmatched junction bases: 6. The CDR3 region is CASSRDRAYGYTF. The CDR3, as DNA: TGTGCCAGCAGCCGGGACAGGGCCTACGGCTACACCTTC.

V and J are TRBV10-1 and TRBJ2-1, with 10 bases matching TRBD2. Germline V gives CDR1 WNHNN, CDR2 SYGVQD (reference sequence). The ends lost 6 bases at V and 3 bases at J; junction bases unmatched: 8. The CDR3 is 16 residues long. The CDR3 region has the DNA TGCGCCAGCAGCCCCGGGTCTAGCGGGAGCTACAATGAGCAGTTCTTC. Amino acids: CASSPGSSGSYNEQFF.

The CDR3 sequence: CASSIRPSGSAYEQYF. The CDR3 DNA reads as TGTGCCAGTAGTATAAGGCCTAGCGGGAGTGCCTACGAGCAGTACTTC. This rearrangement joins TRBV19 to TRBJ2-7, with 10 bases aligning to TRBD2. Germline V gene data show CDR1 as LNHDA and CDR2 as SQIVND (reference sequence). Trimming at V came to 2 bases and at J to 2 bases, leaving 6 bases not matched to a gene. CDR3 length: 16 residues.

The genes are TRBV7-2 and TRBJ1-2, with unresolved D. V was clipped by 5 bases and J by 3 bases, with 13 bases between them. Germline V CDR1 and CDR2: SGHTA, FQGNSA. The CDR3 covers 14 residues. The CDR3, as DNA: TGTGCCAGCAGCCCCCCCGGTGGGGACTATGGCTACACCTTC. Translated, it gives CASSPPGGDYGYTF.

The J gene is TRBJ2-5, the V gene TRBV5-1; D unclear. V lost 1 base, J lost 2 bases, and 18 bases lay in between. Per germline, CDR1 SGHRS and CDR2 YFSETQ. The CDR3 totals 17 residues. DNA for the CDR3: TGCGCCAGCAGCTTGAGTTGGTCTGAAGTTCCTCAAGAGACCCAGTACTTC. Amino acid sequence: CASSLSWSEVPQETQYF.

V usage is TRBV9 and J usage is TRBJ1-1; D is undetermined. The germline CDR1 and CDR2 sequences are SGDLS and YYNGEE. The V gene lost 0 bases and the J gene lost 8 bases, with 14 bases spanning the gap. This CDR3 has 14 residues. The CDR3 region has the DNA TGTGCCAGCAGCGTAGCCGCTTCCCCGAGAGAAGCTTTCTTT. Residues: CASSVAASPREAFF. Using reference TRBV9 and TRBJ1-1 for the parts outside the CDR3, the full variable domain is DSGVTQTPKHLITATGQRVTLRCSPRSGDLSVYWYQQSLDQGLQFLIQYYNGEERAKGNILERFSAQQFPDLHSELNLSSLELGDSALYFCASSVAASPREAFFGQGTRLTVV.

Remarks on this clone: The germline gene is not matched at one end of the junction; a read error may be the cause. The CDR3 is CASSVDMNIEAFF. The CDR3 DNA follows: TGTGCCAGCAGCGTAGACATGAACATTGAAGCTTTCTTT. The chain employs TRBV9 and TRBJ1-1, with D unclear. In germline, CDR1 is SGDLS, CDR2 YYNGEE. The CDR3 loop spans 13 amino acids. The complete variable domain, with remaining parts taken from reference TRBV9 and TRBJ1-1, reads DSGVTQTPKHLITATGQRVTLRCSPRSGDLSVYWYQQSLDQGLQFLIQYYNGEERAKGNILERFSAQQFPDLHSELNLSSLELGDSALYFCASSVDMNIEAFFGQGTRLTVV.

About this clone: In the same sample, other DNA sequences code for this CDR3. The rearrangement links TRBV9 to TRBJ1-1; D is uncertain. The CDR3 loop spans 13 amino acids. Germline loops: CDR1 SGDLS, CDR2 YYNGEE. Between the trimmed V and J ends, which lost 0 bases and 3 bases, there was a span of 6 bases. In nucleotides, the CDR3 is TGTGCCAGCAGCGTAGATGGGGACACTGAAGCTTTCTTT. Protein product: CASSVDGDTEAFF.

The chain's CDR3 is CASSLARRNEQFF. The CDR3 nucleotides are TGTGCCAGCAGCTTAGCTAGGCGGAATGAGCAGTTCTTC. The V and J genes are TRBV7-9 and TRBJ2-1, with no clear D. Germline CDR1 is SEHNR and CDR2 is FQNEAQ (reference sequence). Trimming took off 0 bases at V and 7 bases at J, with 7 bases between the two ends. The CDR3 is 13 residues long.